This TCR beta chain was profiled in a study of CD8 T cells in Susac syndrome. With random hexamers, reverse transcription was performed on about 0.5 to 1 ug of RNA. From the immunoSEQ multiplex PCR reads, TCRdb called clonotypes with MiXCR, one entry per CDR3 protein. Here the sample spans 200,000 to 300,000 distinct CDR3 sequences, 90% to 95% being singletons. The CDR3 loop spans 15 amino acids. Germline CDR1 SGHVS, CDR2 FNYEAQ. V lost 6 bases, J lost 7 bases, and 9 bases stayed unmatched. Sequencing input: CD4+ T cells from PBMCs. This TCR came from a human donor with multiple sclerosis. This sequence joins TRBV7-6 and TRBJ1-6, with 7 bases aligning to TRBD1. The DNA of the CDR3 is TGTGCCAGCAGTCCAGGGACAGCATCAAATTCACCCCTCCACTTT. Its protein product is CASSPGTASNSPLHF.